This entry describes one T cell receptor beta chain. Its target is not known. Clones were sequenced by immunoSEQ multiplex PCR, and TCRdb holds only the in-frame ones, with some missing. The table records about 170,000 clones, just over 90% of them present only once. The source of the sample is a study of T cell responses to AZD1222 COVID-19 vaccine. Regarding the study as a whole: Among vaccine-associated CD4 TCRs, coverage spanned spike, with dominance at 160-218 and 743-854. When two AZD1222 doses had been given, Spike-specific TCR breadth and depth rose. Females made up more of the donors, who were largely white British, and clonal diversity may have come out too low.

Here the sequenced sample was peripheral blood, taken on day 0 of AZD1222 vaccination. This clonotype was obtained from an adult in good health.

The CDR3 coding sequence is TGTGCCAGCAGTGAAAAAACAGCAGGACCCTGGGGCTACACCTTC. It is translated as CASSEKTAGPWGYTF. The chain has TRBV2 and TRBJ1-2; no reliable D call. CDR3 size: 15 residues. Trimming pared 2 bases from V and 8 bases from J, leaving 18 bases between. Germline V gene data show CDR1 as SNHLY and CDR2 as FYNNEI.